Shown below are 12 T cell receptor beta chains from a single sample sequenced in a study of identical twins. TCRdb re-derived calls from the 5' RACE reads in MiXCR, one entry per CDR3 protein. The data show 450,000 to 500,000 distinct CDR3 sequences, roughly an eighth seen once. The same sample was also used in a study of yellow fever vaccine responses in identical twins.

Sequencing was carried out using CD4+ T cells sorted from blood. These receptors originate from a woman younger than 35 in good health.

There are a few counts of this clonotype. The chain employs TRBV2 and TRBJ2-7, with TRBD1 matching 12 bases. CDR3 length: 14 amino acids. V was pared by 5 bases and J by 12 bases, with 11 bases of the junction left unmatched. The germline CDR1 and CDR2 sequences are SNHLY and FYNNEI. The CDR3 spells CASSRDRGRPPWYF. CDR3 in DNA: TGTGCCAGCAGTCGGGACAGGGGGCGTCCGCCTTGGTACTTC.

The CDR3 DNA sequence: TGTGCCAGCAGCCCTACAGGGCGTGAAGCTTTCTTT. It is translated as CASSPTGREAFF. The chain combines TRBV28 with TRBJ1-1; possible D gene TRBD1, 6 bases. The CDR3 length is 12 residues. Trimming pared 6 bases from V and 7 bases from J, leaving 12 bases between. The germline CDR1 and CDR2 sequences are MDHEN and SYDVKM.

This sequence joins TRBV5-6 and TRBJ1-2; a weak D match, TRBD1 (5 bases). From germline, CDR1 is SGHDT and CDR2 YYEEEE. The CDR3 is 17 amino acids. V lost 2 bases and J 1 base, leaving 18 bases between the germline ends. The CDR3 DNA reads TGTGCCAGCAGCTTACCGCAGGGCCAAGGAGTTAACTATGGCTACACCTTC. It codes for CASSLPQGQGVNYGYTF.

This clonotype turned up a few times. The rearrangement links TRBV18 to TRBJ1-1; 7 bases align to TRBD1. The CDR3 length is 15 residues. Germline CDR1 is KGHSH and CDR2 is LQKENI. J gave up 0 bases and V 0 bases, and 1 base lay outside the gene matches. CDR3 amino acids: CASSPPRGLNTEAFF. The CDR3 DNA follows: TGTGCCAGCTCACCACCGAGGGGGCTGAACACTGAAGCTTTCTTT.

This clonotype was counted once. The chain uses TRBV7-8 and TRBJ2-5, with 7 nucleotides matching TRBD1. J was trimmed by 2 bases and V by 3 bases; bases with no gene match: 6. Germline V gene data show CDR1 as SGHVS and CDR2 as FQNEAQ. CDR3 length equals 15 residues. This CDR3 is CASSLGQTIQETQYF. In DNA, the CDR3 is TGTGCCAGCAGCTTGGGACAGACTATACAAGAGACCCAGTACTTC. The whole variable domain, filled in from reference TRBV7-8 and TRBJ2-5, reads GAGVSQSPRYKVAKRGQDVALRCDPISGHVSLFWYQQALGQGPEFLTYFQNEAQLDKSGLPSDRFFAERPEGSVSTLKIQRTQQEDSAVYLCASSLGQTIQETQYFGPGTRLLVL.

V usage is TRBV4-3 and J usage is TRBJ2-1, with D perhaps TRBD2 (5 bases). The CDR3 has 15 residues. CDR1 LGHNA and CDR2 YSLEER come from the germline V gene. Trimming left V 0 bases short and J 3 bases short, with 9 bases between. The CDR3 loop is CASSQELAIYNEQFF. The CDR3 DNA sequence: TGCGCCAGCAGCCAAGAGCTAGCAATCTACAATGAGCAGTTCTTC.

The rearrangement joins TRBV12-3 or TRBV12-4 to TRBJ1-6; D uncertain. The CDR3 spans 14 residues. V was cut by 2 bases and J by 7 bases, with 9 bases left in between. The CDR3 DNA reads as TGTGCCAGCAGTTTAAACGATGGGAATTCACCCCTCCACTTT. Protein sequence: CASSLNDGNSPLHF.

In its sample, this clonotype was seen a few times. This CDR3 reads CASGFGGGTIGELFF. The CDR3 DNA reads as TGTGCTAGTGGTTTCGGCGGAGGGACTATCGGGGAGCTGTTTTTT. The rearrangement joins TRBV12-5 to TRBJ2-2; 7 bases align to TRBD2. The CDR3 spans 15 residues. Trimming took 3 bases from V and 7 from J; bases not matched to a gene: 8. Per germline, CDR1 LGHNT and CDR2 FRNRAP.

CDR3 protein: CASSDGRGETREQYF. CDR3 nucleotides: TGTGCCAGCAGCGACGGAAGGGGGGAGACACGCGAGCAGTACTTC. The chain uses TRBV7-9 and TRBJ2-7; the D call may be TRBD1 or TRBD2 (6 bases each). Trimming took 5 bases from V and 6 from J, leaving 20 bases between them. Germline lookup yields CDR1 SEHNR and CDR2 FQNEAQ (reference sequence). The CDR3 totals 15 residues.

This chain joins TRBV5-1 and TRBJ1-1; the D gene is possibly TRBD1 (5 bases). Per germline, CDR1 SGHRS and CDR2 YFSETQ. Trimming pared 1 base from V and 0 bases from J, leaving 10 bases between. The CDR3 has 15 amino acids. The CDR3 bases are TGCGCCAGCAGCTTGTTTCGGGGCCTGAACACTGAAGCTTTCTTT. Translation gives CASSLFRGLNTEAFF.

This clonotype was recorded many times. This chain uses TRBV6-2 or TRBV6-3 with TRBJ2-1; D is undetermined. The CDR3 extends over 14 amino acids. With 5 bases removed from V and 4 bases from J, the gap between germline ends came to 12 bases. CDR1 and CDR2 from the germline V gene are MNHEY and SVGEGT. CDR3 bases: TGTGCCAGCAGTAACGCTGTAGAGTACAATGAGCAGTTCTTC. It yields the protein CASSNAVEYNEQFF.

The rearrangement uses TRBV12-3 or TRBV12-4 and TRBJ2-1, with D perhaps TRBD1 (6 bases). This CDR3 comprises 22 residues. V lost 3 bases, J lost 0 bases, and 30 bases lay in between. CDR3 in DNA: TGTGCCAGCAGTTTTCACGGCCCCCTCAATTTAATAGCAGGGGACTCCTACAATGAGCAGTTCTTC. Encoded protein: CASSFHGPLNLIAGDSYNEQFF.